Included here is one TCR beta chain sequence, with context. Its target is unknown. This CDR3 spans 15 amino acids. Germline CDR1 is MNHEY and CDR2 is SMNVEV (reference sequence). The V gene end was trimmed by 8 bases and the J gene end by 2 bases; junction bases not matched to a gene: 9. This entry belongs to a study of OX40 agonist ivuxolimab in advanced cancers. Produced via immunoSEQ multiplex PCR; TCRdb's table is partial and in-frame only. The table has 55,000 to 70,000 clones, roughly 85% seen once. Study observations and caveats: Clonal expansion was seen in CD4+ and CD8+ blood T cells by week 6 at 0.1 to 3.0 mg/kg. Also present in some nonresponders was a low level of normalized T-cell clonal expansion.

The source is an adult with an advanced solid tumor such as melanoma, head and neck, liver or kidney cancer. The J gene is TRBJ2-5, the V gene TRBV27, with 9 nucleotides matching TRBD2. This specimen was CD4+ or CD8+ T cells sorted from blood, taken in a trial of the OX40 agonist ivuxolimab. The CDR3 protein is CASRKLAGPQETQYF. The CDR3 region has the DNA TGTGCCAGCCGGAAACTAGCGGGCCCACAAGAGACCCAGTACTTC.